This T cell receptor beta chain was observed in a study of T-cell reconstitution after alpha-beta-depleted transplantation in children. Unique molecular identifiers were built into the TCRbeta library. TCRdb re-analysed the PCR reads in MiXCR, keeping a single row per CDR3 protein. Seen here are some 140,000 distinct CDR3 sequences, around a tenth observed once, and the top ten hold 24%. Sequenced material: PBMCs, mostly from graft donor cells, taken 180 days after TCRalphabeta/CD19-depleted stem cell transplant. This TCR was sampled from a girl under three years old who had a stem cell transplant for combined immunodeficiency, so the T cells may come from the graft donor.

CDR3 sequence: CASSFRGPRNTEAFF. In DNA form, the CDR3 reads TGTGCCAGCAGCTTCAGGGGCCCCAGGAACACTGAAGCTTTCTTT. The rearrangement uses TRBV7-2 and TRBJ1-1; TRBD1 is a possible D gene (6 bases). Germline-derived CDR1 and CDR2 are SGHTA and FQGNSA. Trimming pared 3 bases from V and 1 base from J, leaving 12 bases between. This CDR3 contains 15 residues.